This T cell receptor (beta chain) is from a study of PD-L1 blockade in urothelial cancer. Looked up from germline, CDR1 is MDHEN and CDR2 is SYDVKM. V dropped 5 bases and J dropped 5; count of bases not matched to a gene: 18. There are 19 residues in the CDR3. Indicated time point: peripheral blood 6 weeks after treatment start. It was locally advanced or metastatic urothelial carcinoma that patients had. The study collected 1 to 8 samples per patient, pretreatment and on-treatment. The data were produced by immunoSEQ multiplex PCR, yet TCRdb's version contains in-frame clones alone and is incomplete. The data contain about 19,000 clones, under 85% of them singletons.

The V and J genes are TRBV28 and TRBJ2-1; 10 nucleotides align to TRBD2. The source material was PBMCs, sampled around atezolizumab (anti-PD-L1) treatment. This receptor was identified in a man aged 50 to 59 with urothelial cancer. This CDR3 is CASSLARRAGGRTDNEQFF. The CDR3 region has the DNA TGTGCCAGCAGTCTAGCCCGCCGAGCGGGGGGGCGTACAGACAATGAGCAGTTCTTC. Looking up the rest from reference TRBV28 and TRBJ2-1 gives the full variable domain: DVKVTQSSRYLVKRTGEKVFLECVQDMDHENMFWYRQDPGLGLRLIYFSYDVKMKEKGDIPEGYSVSREKKERFSLILESASTNQTSMYLCASSLARRAGGRTDNEQFFGPGTRLTVL.